The 19 T cell receptor beta chains listed next were all sequenced from one sample in a study of PD-L1 blockade in urothelial cancer. Time point defined: peripheral blood 6 weeks after treatment start. The method was immunoSEQ multiplex PCR; TCRdb's version includes in-frame clones alone and lacks a portion of them. Among around 66,000 clones listed, 85% to 90% were seen once. The sample in question was PBMCs, obtained around atezolizumab (anti-PD-L1) treatment. The source is a man in his sixties with urothelial cancer.

The V and J genes are TRBV2 and TRBJ2-5; the match to TRBD2 covers 9 bases. Germline trimming cut 1 base from V and 5 bases from J; bases unmatched to any gene: 5. The germline V gene has CDR1 SNHLY and CDR2 FYNNEI. CDR3 length: 15 residues. CDR3 DNA sequence: TGTGCCAGCAGTGAAGACGGGACTAGCTCTGAGACCCAGTACTTC. This translates into CASSEDGTSSETQYF.

The gene calls are TRBV9 and TRBJ2-5; 8 positions agree with TRBD2. This CDR3 is 17 amino acids long. CDR1 SGDLS and CDR2 YYNGEE come from the germline V gene. Germline trimming cut 4 bases from V and 4 bases from J; bases unmatched to any gene: 15. The chain's CDR3 is CASSLRGAGGLSETQYF. CDR3 nucleotide sequence: TGTGCCAGCAGCTTAAGAGGGGCGGGGGGATTATCAGAGACCCAGTACTTC.

The chain carries TRBV29-1 and TRBJ1-4; TRBD1 might be the D (5 bases). The CDR3 totals 11 residues. Germline V gives CDR1 SQVTM, CDR2 ANQGSEA. Trimming stripped 3 bases from V and 8 bases from J, with 7 bases between. In DNA, the CDR3 is TGCAGCGTTGAGGGGGGAGAAAAACTGTTTTTT. It specifies CSVEGGEKLFF.

As DNA, the CDR3 is TGTGCCAGCAGCTTAGGGGGGCTCAGGACTAGCCTCCATGAGCAGTTCTTC. Its translation is CASSLGGLRTSLHEQFF. This chain uses TRBV7-9 with TRBJ2-1, with 8 bases that match TRBD2. Germline CDR1 is SEHNR and CDR2 is FQNEAQ (reference sequence). The CDR3 is 17 residues long. V shed 1 base and J 8 bases; nucleotides not matched to a gene: 13.

There are a few counts of this clone. This chain links TRBV7-3 with TRBJ2-7; D remains ambiguous. CDR3 size: 13 residues. Germline values: CDR1 SGHTA, CDR2 FQGTGA. The CDR3, as DNA: TGTGGCTACCGGAGTAAGCGCCCCTACGAGCAGTACTTC. Its protein product is CGYRSKRPYEQYF.

The J gene is TRBJ1-3, the V gene TRBV9; D gene ambiguous. Germline V lookup: CDR1 SGDLS, CDR2 YYNGEE. The CDR3 is 15 amino acids. Trimming shortened V by 5 bases and J by 4 bases, and 16 bases separated the two germline ends. CDR3 protein: CASREGLAEGNTIYF. CDR3 sequence (DNA): TGTGCCAGCAGGGAGGGCCTAGCGGAAGGAAACACCATATATTTT.

The CDR3 reads CASSELGLESTGELFF. As DNA, the CDR3 is TGTGCCAGCAGTGAACTCGGACTAGAGTCCACCGGGGAGCTGTTTTTT. V and J are TRBV6-1 and TRBJ2-2; TRBD2 agrees at 7 bases. Germline trimming cut 2 bases from V and 4 bases from J; bases unmatched to any gene: 7. The germline V gene has CDR1 MNHNS and CDR2 SASEGT. This CDR3 has 16 amino acids.

The chain employs TRBV7-9 and TRBJ2-7; possibly TRBD1 for D (5 bases). Trimming took 5 bases from V and 3 from J, leaving 14 bases between them. The CDR3 is made up of 14 amino acids. CDR1 is SEHNR and CDR2 is FQNEAQ in the germline V gene (reference sequence). In DNA form, the CDR3 reads TGTGCCAGCAGCCCCGACAGCACAAACTACGAGCAGTACTTC. This translates into CASSPDSTNYEQYF.

The V call is TRBV14, the J call TRBJ1-1, with TRBD1 matching 8 bases. V gave up 0 bases and J gave up 0 bases; unmatched junction bases: 12. CDR1 and CDR2 from the germline V gene are SGHDN and FVKESK. CDR3 size: 19 residues. CDR3 amino acids: CASSQDSPPGGLVNTEAFF. Here the CDR3 DNA reads TGTGCCAGCAGCCAAGATTCCCCCCCAGGGGGCCTTGTGAACACTGAAGCTTTCTTT.

The chain links TRBV6-5 to TRBJ2-5, with 12 bases fitting TRBD1. The CDR3 runs to 16 residues. After removal of 0 bases from V and 5 bases from J, the junction contained 4 bases not matched to a gene. Germline V gene lookup returns CDR1 MNHEY and CDR2 SVGAGI. In nucleotides, the CDR3 is TGTGCCAGCAGTTACTCGGGACAGGGGGCGCTGGAGACCCAGTACTTC. Translation: CASSYSGQGALETQYF.

The chain couples TRBV25-1 to TRBJ1-4; D is undetermined. Germline values: CDR1 MGHDK, CDR2 SYGVNS. V was cut by 2 bases and J by 0 bases, with 7 bases left in between. There are 15 residues in the CDR3. The CDR3: CASSEVGATNEKLFF. The CDR3 coding sequence is TGTGCCAGCAGTGAAGTCGGGGCAACTAATGAAAAACTGTTTTTT.

This clone is a singleton in its sample. This rearrangement joins TRBV9 to TRBJ2-3, with 7 positions matching TRBD1. The CDR3 length is 16 residues. Germline V CDR1 and CDR2: SGDLS, YYNGEE. V lost 4 bases and J lost 3; bases outside the gene matches: 11. CDR3 nucleotides: TGTGCCAGCAGCTTCACACCGGGACAGCGAACAGATACGCAGTATTTT. Amino acid sequence: CASSFTPGQRTDTQYF.

The rearrangement joins TRBV6-1 to TRBJ1-2, with TRBD1 matching over 12 bases. The CDR3 runs to 15 residues. Germline CDR1 and CDR2: MNHNS and SASEGT. With 5 bases clipped from V and 2 bases from J, the junction kept 3 bases outside the gene matches. CDR3 in amino acids: CASSQGTGGNYGYTF. CDR3 coding DNA: TGTGCCAGCAGTCAAGGGACAGGGGGCAACTATGGCTACACCTTC.

This rearrangement joins TRBV15 to TRBJ1-5; TRBD1 might be the D (6 bases). CDR3 length equals 20 residues. Per germline, CDR1 LNHNV and CDR2 YYDKDF (reference sequence). The V end lost 2 bases, the J end lost 0 bases, and 23 bases lay between the germline ends. DNA for the CDR3: TGTGCCACCAGCAGACATAAGCGAGACAGGAAAAACAGTAGCAATCAGCCCCAGCATTTT. Translating gives CATSRHKRDRKNSSNQPQHF.

J is TRBJ2-7 and V is TRBV5-1; 9 bases align to TRBD2. The CDR3 consists of 15 residues. Germline lookup yields CDR1 SGHRS and CDR2 YFSETQ. Trimming took 0 bases from V and 6 from J; bases not matched to a gene: 7. The CDR3 spells CASSLGLAGGREQYF. CDR3 bases: TGCGCCAGCAGCTTGGGGTTGGCGGGGGGGCGCGAGCAGTACTTC.

J is TRBJ2-1 and V is TRBV18, with unresolved D. Germline CDR1 and CDR2: KGHSH and LQKENI. This CDR3 comprises 11 residues. V was clipped by 2 bases and J by 9 bases, with 5 bases between them. CDR3 nucleotides: TGTGCCAGCTCACCAACAACTGAGCAGTTCTTC. It encodes CASSPTTEQFF.

This clone was detected only once. The chain joins TRBV27 to TRBJ1-5; 9 bases match TRBD1. This CDR3 comprises 15 residues. Germline-derived CDR1 and CDR2 are MNHEY and SMNVEV (reference sequence). V gave up 6 bases and J gave up 0 bases; unmatched junction bases: 3. CDR3 residues: CASSRGQGSNQPQHF. Written as DNA, the CDR3 is TGTGCCAGCAGCCGGGGACAGGGTAGCAATCAGCCCCAGCATTTT.

The chain employs TRBV29-1 and TRBJ1-1; TRBD1 matches 7 bases. The junction had 5 bases not matched to a gene; V was cut back by 4 bases and J by 0 bases. CDR1 and CDR2 from the germline V gene are SQVTM and ANQGSEA. The CDR3 sequence is 14 residues long. The CDR3: CSVAAGGMNTEAFF. The CDR3 nucleotides are TGCAGCGTTGCCGCAGGGGGGATGAACACTGAAGCTTTCTTT.

The genes are TRBV7-3 and TRBJ2-1; D is possibly TRBD1 (5 bases). The ends were cut back, 2 bases at V and 13 bases at J, with 24 bases in the middle. Germline lookup yields CDR1 SGHTA and CDR2 FQGTGA. CDR3 size: 16 residues. The CDR3 loop reads CASSLVSVGQNSHQFF. CDR3 bases: TGTGCCAGCAGCTTAGTTTCGGTCGGACAAAATTCACACCAGTTCTTC.